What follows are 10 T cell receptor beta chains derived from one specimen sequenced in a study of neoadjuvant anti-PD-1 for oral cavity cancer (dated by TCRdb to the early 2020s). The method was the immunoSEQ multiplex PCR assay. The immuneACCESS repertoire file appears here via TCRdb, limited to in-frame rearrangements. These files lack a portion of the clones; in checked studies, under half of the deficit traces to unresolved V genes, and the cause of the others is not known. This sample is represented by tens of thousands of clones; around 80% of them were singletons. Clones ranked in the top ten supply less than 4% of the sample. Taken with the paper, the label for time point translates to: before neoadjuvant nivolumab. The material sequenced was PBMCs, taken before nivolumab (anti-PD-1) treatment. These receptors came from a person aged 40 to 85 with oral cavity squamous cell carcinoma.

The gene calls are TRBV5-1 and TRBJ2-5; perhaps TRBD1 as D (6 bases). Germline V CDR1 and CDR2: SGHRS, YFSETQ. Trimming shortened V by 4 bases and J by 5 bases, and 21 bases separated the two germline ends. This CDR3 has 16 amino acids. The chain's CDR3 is CASSGTTGRSGETQYF. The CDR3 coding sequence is TGCGCCAGCAGCGGGACAACCGGCCGATCGGGCGAGACCCAGTACTTC. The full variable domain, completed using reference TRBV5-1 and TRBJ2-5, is KAGVTQTPRYLIKTRGQQVTLSCSPISGHRSVSWYQQTPGQGLQFLFEYFSETQRNKGNFPGRFSGRQFSNSRSEMNVSTLELGDSALYLCASSGTTGRSGETQYFGPGTRLLVL.

The CDR3: CASSPVGLYEQYF. CDR3 nucleotide sequence: TGTGCCAGCAGCCCGGTCGGGCTCTACGAGCAGTACTTC. The rearrangement joins TRBV11-2 to TRBJ2-7; D not resolved. V lost 5 bases and J lost 3, with 11 bases in between. This CDR3 has 13 amino acids. CDR1 SGHAT and CDR2 FQNNGV come from the germline V gene.

This chain's CDR3 is CASSTPTHRVEQFF. For the CDR3, the DNA is TGTGCCAGCAGCACCCCGACGCACAGGGTTGAGCAGTTCTTC. The rearrangement uses TRBV5-5 and TRBJ2-1; D is possibly TRBD1 (6 bases). This CDR3 is built from 14 residues. The V end was cut by 4 bases, the J end by 9 bases, with 17 bases between. Looked up from germline, CDR1 is SGHKS and CDR2 is YYEKEE (reference sequence).

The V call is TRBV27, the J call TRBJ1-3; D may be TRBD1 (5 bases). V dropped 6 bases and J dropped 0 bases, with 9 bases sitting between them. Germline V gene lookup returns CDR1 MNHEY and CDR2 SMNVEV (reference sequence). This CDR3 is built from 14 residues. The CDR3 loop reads CASRGRFSGNTIYF. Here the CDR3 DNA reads TGTGCCAGCAGGGGACGGTTCTCTGGAAACACCATATATTTT.

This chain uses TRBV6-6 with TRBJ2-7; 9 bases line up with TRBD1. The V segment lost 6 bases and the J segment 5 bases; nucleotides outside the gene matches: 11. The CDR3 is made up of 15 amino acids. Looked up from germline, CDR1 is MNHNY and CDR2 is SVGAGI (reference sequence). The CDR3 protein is CASSPGQGIIHEQYF. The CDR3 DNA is TGTGCCAGCAGCCCGGGACAGGGAATCATCCACGAGCAGTACTTC.

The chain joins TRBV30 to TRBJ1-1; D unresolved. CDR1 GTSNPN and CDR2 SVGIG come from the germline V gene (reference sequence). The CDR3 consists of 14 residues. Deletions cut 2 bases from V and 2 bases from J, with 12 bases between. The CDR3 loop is CAWSKGQPNTEAFF. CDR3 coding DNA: TGTGCCTGGAGTAAAGGGCAGCCAAACACTGAAGCTTTCTTT.

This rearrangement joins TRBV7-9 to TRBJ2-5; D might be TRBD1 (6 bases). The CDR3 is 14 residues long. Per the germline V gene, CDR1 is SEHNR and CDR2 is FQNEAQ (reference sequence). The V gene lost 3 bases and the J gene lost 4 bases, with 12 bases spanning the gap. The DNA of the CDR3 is TGTGCCAGCAGCTTCAGGACAGACGGAGAGACCCAGTACTTC. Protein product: CASSFRTDGETQYF.

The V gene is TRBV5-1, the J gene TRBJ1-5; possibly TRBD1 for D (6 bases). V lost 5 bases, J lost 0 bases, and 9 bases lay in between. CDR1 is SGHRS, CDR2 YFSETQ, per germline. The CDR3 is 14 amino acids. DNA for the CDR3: TGCGCCAGCAGACGACAGGATAGCAATCAGCCCCAGCATTTT. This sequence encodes CASRRQDSNQPQHF.

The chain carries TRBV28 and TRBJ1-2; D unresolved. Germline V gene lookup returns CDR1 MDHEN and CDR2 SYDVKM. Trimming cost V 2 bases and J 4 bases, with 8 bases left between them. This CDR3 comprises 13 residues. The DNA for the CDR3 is TGTGCCAGCAGTTTAGTTCGGAGCTATGGCTACACCTTC. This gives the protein CASSLVRSYGYTF.

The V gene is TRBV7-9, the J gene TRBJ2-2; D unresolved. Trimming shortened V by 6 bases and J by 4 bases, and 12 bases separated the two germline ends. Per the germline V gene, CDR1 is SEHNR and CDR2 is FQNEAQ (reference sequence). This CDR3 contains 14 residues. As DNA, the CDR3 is TGTGCCAGCAGGCCAAGTTCCTCCACCGGGGAGCTGTTTTTT. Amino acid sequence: CASRPSSSTGELFF.